One sample yielded the 25 T cell receptor beta chains listed below, sequenced in a study of blood T cells in healthy people across ages. A second 7 to 11 cycle PCR used barcoded and J-beta primers. One entry per CDR3 protein, called by TCRdb with MiXCR from the 5' RACE reads. This sample has about 1,800,000 distinct CDR3 sequences; 28% occur once, and the top ten carry roughly 8%. Material: blood. All receptors come from a woman aged 25 to 39 in good health.

This sequence joins TRBV20-1 and TRBJ1-1; no clear D gene. CDR1 and CDR2 (germline): DFQATT, SNEGSKA (reference sequence). This CDR3 spans 13 amino acids. V lost 0 bases and J 0 bases, leaving 5 bases between the germline ends. The CDR3 here is CSARELMNTEAFF. The DNA for the CDR3 is TGCAGTGCTAGAGAACTAATGAACACTGAAGCTTTCTTT.

This clonotype turned up a few times. With a much larger clone just one base away, this may be a read error. The V call is TRBV29-1, the J call TRBJ2-7, with TRBD1 matching 7 bases. The CDR3 consists of 12 residues. Germline-derived CDR1 and CDR2 are SQVTM and ANQGSEA. The CDR3 DNA follows: TGCAACGTTTGGGACAGCTCCTACGAGCAGTACTTC. It translates to CNVWDSSYEQYF.

This chain joins TRBV5-1 and TRBJ2-1, with 10 bases fitting TRBD2. This CDR3 has 15 residues. Germline values: CDR1 SGHRS, CDR2 YFSETQ. With 9 bases clipped from V and 8 bases from J, the junction kept 14 bases outside the gene matches. CDR3 coding DNA: TGCGCCAACGCCCTCGGGGATAGCGGGGGGTATGAGCAGTTCTTC. The encoded protein is CANALGDSGGYEQFF.

The J gene is TRBJ2-7, the V gene TRBV20-1, with TRBD2 identical over 7 bases. Trimming removed 1 base from V and 2 bases from J; junction bases left unmatched: 8. This CDR3 is 15 amino acids long. Germline V gene data show CDR1 as DFQATT and CDR2 as SNEGSKA (reference sequence). CDR3 loop: CSARGVRGVPYEQYF. The CDR3 nucleotides read TGCAGTGCTAGAGGGGTCCGGGGGGTTCCCTACGAGCAGTACTTC.

CDR3 sequence reads: CASPFPLAGDRDEQFF. CDR3 sequence (DNA): TGTGCCAGCCCCTTCCCTCTAGCGGGGGATAGGGATGAGCAGTTCTTC. This rearrangement joins TRBV28 to TRBJ2-1, with 10 bases lining up with TRBD2. There are 16 residues in the CDR3. Per the germline V gene, CDR1 is MDHEN and CDR2 is SYDVKM. The ends lost 8 bases at V and 8 bases at J; junction bases unmatched: 15.

The rearrangement links TRBV10-3 to TRBJ2-2, with 12 nucleotides matching TRBD2. CDR1 is ENHRY, CDR2 SYGVKD, per germline. After removal of 0 bases from V and 6 bases from J, the junction contained 2 bases not matched to a gene. The CDR3 contains 16 residues. CDR3 residues: CAISESGLAGPGELFF. The CDR3 region has the DNA TGTGCCATCAGTGAGTCGGGACTAGCGGGTCCCGGGGAGCTGTTTTTT.

This clonotype was counted a few times. This chain links TRBV5-5 with TRBJ2-4, with 8 nucleotides matching TRBD1. The CDR3 runs to 14 residues. Germline values: CDR1 SGHKS, CDR2 YYEKEE (reference sequence). The V segment lost 3 bases and the J segment 5 bases; nucleotides outside the gene matches: 4. This CDR3 reads CASSSVTGENIQYF. CDR3 nucleotide sequence: TGTGCCAGCAGCTCGGTGACAGGGGAAAACATTCAGTACTTC.

This clonotype appeared many times. CDR3 sequence (DNA): TGTGCCAGCAGACCTCAGGGACCTTTCTCCTACGAGCAGTACTTC. It codes for CASRPQGPFSYEQYF. The gene calls are TRBV28 and TRBJ2-7; D assignment may be TRBD1 or TRBD2 (5 bases each). V shed 6 bases and J shed 0 bases, with 15 bases lying between them. From germline, CDR1 is MDHEN and CDR2 SYDVKM. This CDR3 comprises 15 residues.

The chain uses TRBV4-3 and TRBJ1-1, with TRBD1 matching over 7 bases. Germline CDR1 LGHNA, CDR2 YSLEER. Losses at the gene ends were 3 bases for V and 5 bases for J; bases not matched to a gene: 6. The CDR3 runs 14 residues. CDR3 DNA sequence: TGCGCCAGCAGCCACAGGGGGGAAGGAACTGAAGCTTTCTTT. Its translation is CASSHRGEGTEAFF.

This chain uses TRBV28 with TRBJ1-1; tentative D call: TRBD1 (5 bases). Germline V gene data show CDR1 as MDHEN and CDR2 as SYDVKM. The CDR3 length is 13 residues. V was shortened by 3 bases and J by 4 bases, with 9 bases between the two germline ends. The CDR3 DNA is TGTGCCAGCAGTTTTCCAGGGAGCACTGAAGCTTTCTTT. This sequence encodes CASSFPGSTEAFF. Drawing the rest from reference TRBV28 and TRBJ1-1, the complete variable domain is DVKVTQSSRYLVKRTGEKVFLECVQDMDHENMFWYRQDPGLGLRLIYFSYDVKMKEKGDIPEGYSVSREKKERFSLILESASTNQTSMYLCASSFPGSTEAFFGQGTRLTVV.

V usage is TRBV5-1 and J usage is TRBJ2-7, with 11 bases aligning to TRBD2. Losses at the gene ends were 0 bases for V and 9 bases for J; bases not matched to a gene: 11. This CDR3 spans 16 amino acids. The germline gives CDR1 SGHRS, CDR2 YFSETQ. Here the CDR3 DNA reads TGCGCCAGCAGCTTGGGAGTAGCGGGAGGGTCAGCGGGGCAGTACTTC. This sequence encodes CASSLGVAGGSAGQYF.

This chain uses TRBV5-5 with TRBJ1-1; perhaps TRBD1 as D (6 bases). Germline CDR1 and CDR2: SGHKS and YYEKEE (reference sequence). V was clipped by 4 bases and J by 4 bases, with 14 bases between them. The CDR3 spans 14 residues. CDR3: CASSPGHLLTEAFF. The CDR3 DNA is TGTGCCAGCAGCCCGGGACACCTCCTCACTGAAGCTTTCTTT. The complete variable domain, with remaining parts taken from reference TRBV5-5 and TRBJ1-1, reads DAGVTQSPTHLIKTRGQQVTLRCSPISGHKSVSWYQQVLGQGPQFIFQYYEKEERGRGNFPDRFSARQFPNYSSELNVNALLLGDSALYLCASSPGHLLTEAFFGQGTRLTVV.

On this clonotype: The junction departs from germline at one end; a sequencing error may be responsible. The genes are TRBV15 and TRBJ1-1; D might be TRBD1 (5 bases). The CDR3 totals 15 residues. Per the germline V gene, CDR1 is LNHNV and CDR2 is YYDKDF (reference sequence). The CDR3 DNA reads as TGTGCCGCCAGCAGAGATTTGCAGGGGAACACTGAAGCTTTCTTT. Translation gives CAASRDLQGNTEAFF.

The chain links TRBV15 to TRBJ2-7, with D possibly matching TRBD1 (5 bases). Trimming pared 4 bases from V and 1 base from J, leaving 8 bases between. The CDR3 runs to 13 residues. Germline V gene data show CDR1 as LNHNV and CDR2 as YYDKDF (reference sequence). The CDR3 bases are TGTGCCACCAGCACAGGGCGGTCCTACGAGCAGTACTTC. The encoded protein is CATSTGRSYEQYF.

The rearrangement uses TRBV20-1 and TRBJ2-1; D is ambiguous. The DNA end is a closer match to TRBJ2-7, so the J assignment may be wrong. CDR3 length equals 13 residues. Germline loops: CDR1 DFQATT, CDR2 SNEGSKA (reference sequence). CDR3 residues: CSAPEPPYNEQYF. DNA of the CDR3: TGCAGTGCCCCAGAGCCCCCTTACAATGAGCAGTACTTC.

The CDR3: CASSLGTDWQFF. CDR3 nucleotide sequence: TGTGCCAGCAGCCTCGGGACCGACTGGCAGTTCTTC. The chain combines TRBV7-2 with TRBJ2-1; possibly TRBD1 or TRBD2 for D (5 bases each). Germline CDR1 and CDR2: SGHTA and FQGNSA. The CDR3 sequence is 12 residues long. V gave up 5 bases and J gave up 12 bases, with 14 bases separating them.

There are many counts of this clonotype. The chain is built from TRBV28 and TRBJ2-7, with 7 bases aligning to TRBD1. This CDR3 comprises 12 residues. V was clipped by 6 bases and J by 7 bases; unmatched bases: 6. In germline, CDR1 is MDHEN, CDR2 SYDVKM. CDR3 sequence: CASSEGAREQYF. CDR3 bases: TGTGCCAGCAGCGAGGGGGCTCGAGAGCAGTACTTC.

The genes are TRBV29-1 and TRBJ1-2; no clear D. Germline V lookup: CDR1 SQVTM, CDR2 ANQGSEA. This CDR3 has 13 residues. Trimming removed 3 bases from V and 7 bases from J, with 15 bases in between. CDR3 bases: TGCAGCGTTGAGTCATGGGGATTAAGTGGCTACACCTTC. This gives the protein CSVESWGLSGYTF.

The chain couples TRBV5-1 to TRBJ1-1; D might be TRBD1 (6 bases). The CDR3 runs 18 residues. Trimming cost V 0 bases and J 1 base, with 19 bases left between them. CDR1 SGHRS and CDR2 YFSETQ come from the germline V gene. The CDR3 protein is CASSLGTLGQGPNTEAFF. CDR3 nucleotides: TGCGCCAGCAGCTTGGGAACCTTGGGGCAGGGGCCGAACACTGAAGCTTTCTTT.

This clonotype was recorded at least ten times. The gene calls are TRBV18 and TRBJ2-6; the D gene is possibly TRBD2 (5 bases). This CDR3 has 17 residues. The V end lost 2 bases, the J end lost 0 bases, and 11 bases lay between the germline ends. In germline, CDR1 is KGHSH, CDR2 LQKENI. The CDR3 reads CASSPGSPLSGANVLTF. DNA of the CDR3: TGTGCCAGCTCACCAGGGAGTCCCCTCTCTGGGGCCAACGTCCTGACTTTC.

The chain carries TRBV4-1 and TRBJ2-7, with a possible D match to TRBD1 (5 bases). The germline gives CDR1 MGHRA, CDR2 YSYEKL. Trimming pared 0 bases from V and 3 bases from J, leaving 15 bases between. The CDR3 is 16 amino acids. In DNA, the CDR3 is TGCGCCAGCAGCCAAGATAGTAGGGGATCCTACTACGAGCAGTACTTC. Amino acid sequence: CASSQDSRGSYYEQYF.

This clonotype appeared many times. The chain uses TRBV4-1 and TRBJ2-1, with 8 nucleotides matching TRBD2. Trimming at V came to 4 bases and at J to 2 bases, leaving 16 bases not matched to a gene. The CDR3 has 19 amino acids. Germline CDR1 MGHRA, CDR2 YSYEKL. The CDR3 DNA is TGCGCCAGCAGCCCCTTTGCTACGGGGGGGTCGGCGACCTACAATGAGCAGTTCTTC. Its protein product is CASSPFATGGSATYNEQFF.

This clonotype has more than one count but fewer than ten. J is TRBJ2-1 and V is TRBV4-3; unclear D gene. Germline loops: CDR1 LGHNA, CDR2 YSLEER. CDR3 length: 14 amino acids. Trimming cost V 1 base and J 5 bases, with 9 bases left between them. CDR3 nucleotides: TGCGCCAGCAGCCAAGCGTCGGCCAACAATGAGCAGTTCTTC. Residues: CASSQASANNEQFF.

The rearrangement joins TRBV4-3 to TRBJ2-1; D unresolved. The CDR3 consists of 13 residues. V gave up 1 base and J gave up 8 bases, with 9 bases separating them. The V gene's germline CDR1 is LGHNA and CDR2 YSLEER. The CDR3 DNA is TGCGCCAGCAGCCAAGTGGGGTACGATGAGCAGTTCTTC. Amino acids: CASSQVGYDEQFF.

V gene TRBV27 combines with J gene TRBJ1-2, with 7 bases matching TRBD1. The V and J ends lost 9 bases and 3 bases, in that order; junction bases with no gene match: 16. The CDR3 is made up of 16 amino acids. CDR1 MNHEY and CDR2 SMNVEV come from the germline V gene (reference sequence). The CDR3 DNA is TGTGCCAGTAGGGGAGGATCGGGACAGTCTGACTATGGCTACACCTTC. Protein product: CASRGGSGQSDYGYTF.